This TCR beta chain derives from a study of blood T cell repertoires in COVID-19. Study-wide context: The samples span acute and convalescent COVID-19 from the United States, Italy and Spain.

In the authors' methods: From reference gene primer amplification, estimates of nucleated cell counts were derived. The method was immunoSEQ multiplex PCR; TCRdb's version includes in-frame clones alone and lacks a portion of them. That table furnishes V, J and clone size, whereas the DNA furnished D and trimming. Of 100,000 to 150,000 clones detected, around 80% appear once; the ten largest clones hold about a sixth. V shed 1 base, J shed 2 bases, and the junction held 8 bases outside the gene matches. The CDR3 runs to 17 residues. Germline CDR1 is LGHNA and CDR2 is YSLEER. Those enrolled in Seattle joined during active infection and were followed longitudinally afterward.

The specimen sequenced was peripheral blood. The chain couples TRBV4-3 to TRBJ2-3, with 8 bases lining up with TRBD2. The receptor comes from a man younger than 45 with COVID-19, enrolled during active disease. Here the CDR3 reads CASSQGVSGDPTDTQYF. As DNA, the CDR3 is TGCGCCAGCAGCCAAGGAGTTAGCGGGGACCCCACAGATACGCAGTATTTT.